Following are 23 T cell receptor beta chains from one sample sequenced in a study of PD-L1 blockade in urothelial cancer. Profiling relied on immunoSEQ multiplex PCR, and the TCRdb table lists in-frame clones only, not all of them. The sample records around 42,000 clones, roughly four fifths being singletons. This sample comprised PBMCs, obtained around atezolizumab (anti-PD-L1) treatment. Every receptor here comes from a man aged 70-80 years with urothelial cancer.

The chain joins TRBV5-1 to TRBJ2-5; D is perhaps TRBD2 (5 bases). Germline V gives CDR1 SGHRS, CDR2 YFSETQ. This CDR3 is built from 14 residues. Trimming removed 1 base at V and 5 bases at J, with 12 bases between. CDR3 sequence: CASSLTRVRETQYF. As DNA, the CDR3 is TGCGCCAGCAGCTTGACTAGAGTGCGGGAGACCCAGTACTTC.

V usage is TRBV19 and J usage is TRBJ1-5, with unresolved D. This CDR3 is built from 16 residues. Germline V gene sequence: CDR1 LNHDA, CDR2 SQIVND (reference sequence). The V end was cut by 3 bases, the J end by 6 bases, with 18 bases between. CDR3 protein: CASSILPSSSGQPQHF. DNA for the CDR3: TGTGCCAGTAGTATTCTCCCGTCGAGCTCAGGTCAGCCCCAGCATTTT.

The chain combines TRBV29-1 with TRBJ2-7; TRBD1 matches 9 bases. The CDR3 loop spans 16 amino acids. The germline V gene has CDR1 SQVTM and CDR2 ANQGSEA. Trimming took 6 bases from V and 2 from J; bases not matched to a gene: 14. The CDR3 nucleotides are TGCAGCGTAGCCGGGACAGGGAAGAAGGGGACCTACGAGCAGTACTTC. Translated: CSVAGTGKKGTYEQYF.

V usage is TRBV15 and J usage is TRBJ1-5; 9 positions agree with TRBD1. Per germline, CDR1 LNHNV and CDR2 YYDKDF (reference sequence). V trimming: 1 base; J trimming: 5 bases; junction bases outside the gene matches: 6. This CDR3 comprises 16 residues. This chain's CDR3 is CATSRVGDRGDQPQHF. CDR3 nucleotide sequence: TGTGCCACCAGCAGAGTGGGAGACAGGGGGGATCAGCCCCAGCATTTT.

V and J are TRBV19 and TRBJ1-2; weak D call: TRBD1 (6 bases). Germline values: CDR1 LNHDA, CDR2 SQIVND (reference sequence). The germline V and J ends were trimmed by 6 bases and 4 bases, with 15 bases remaining between them. The CDR3 is 14 amino acids. In DNA, the CDR3 is TGTGCCAGTAGCTCGGACAGAGGCGTCTATGGCTACACCTTC. Amino acids: CASSSDRGVYGYTF.

A single count supports this clone. The CDR3 nucleotides are TGTGCCAGCAGCTCAGGACTGTCGGTGGTGGCAGTACCGTACACCGGGGAGCTGTTTTTT. Amino acid sequence: CASSSGLSVVAVPYTGELFF. The chain combines TRBV7-3 with TRBJ2-2, with D tentatively TRBD2 (5 bases). Germline values: CDR1 SGHTA, CDR2 FQGTGA. The V end lost 4 bases, the J end lost 3 bases, and 27 bases lay between the germline ends. The CDR3 is made up of 20 amino acids.

The chain combines TRBV19 with TRBJ2-6, with a possible D match to TRBD2 (5 bases). Germline V lookup: CDR1 LNHDA, CDR2 SQIVND (reference sequence). V was trimmed by 5 bases and J by 0 bases, leaving 17 bases between them. The CDR3 spans 18 residues. The CDR3, as DNA: TGTGCCAGTAGTGAGGAGGCCGTAGGTTTCTCTGGGGCCAACGTCCTGACTTTC. It yields the protein CASSEEAVGFSGANVLTF.

This clone was seen only a few times. The J gene is TRBJ2-7, the V gene TRBV9, with 12 bases fitting TRBD1. The CDR3 has 15 amino acids. J was trimmed by 5 bases and V by 3 bases; bases with no gene match: 6. Germline assignment: CDR1 SGDLS and CDR2 YYNGEE. This chain's CDR3 is CASSAPGQGANEQYF. The CDR3 nucleotides are TGTGCCAGCAGCGCGCCGGGACAGGGGGCGAACGAGCAGTACTTC.

This clone was recorded a few times. The V call is TRBV7-9, the J call TRBJ1-6; TRBD1 aligns across 8 bases. The CDR3 covers 14 residues. The germline V gene encodes CDR1 SEHNR and CDR2 FQNEAQ (reference sequence). Trimming removed 2 bases from V and 10 bases from J; junction bases left unmatched: 4. CDR3 bases: TGTGCCAGCAGCTTACCACAGGGGGACTCACCCCTCCACTTT. Its translation is CASSLPQGDSPLHF.

The V call is TRBV4-1, the J call TRBJ2-1; D might be TRBD1 (5 bases). Trimming removed 0 bases at V and 2 bases at J, with 14 bases between. The germline V gene has CDR1 MGHRA and CDR2 YSYEKL. CDR3 length: 17 amino acids. The CDR3 DNA reads as TGCGCCAGCAGCCAAGATACAGGAGACCTAACCTACAATGAGCAGTTCTTC. It encodes CASSQDTGDLTYNEQFF.

The chain employs TRBV4-3 and TRBJ2-2, with D maybe TRBD2 (5 bases). Per the germline V gene, CDR1 is LGHNA and CDR2 is YSLEER. This CDR3 is built from 16 residues. V dropped 1 base and J dropped 6 bases, with 15 bases sitting between them. CDR3 sequence reads: CASSQGWGEAAGELFF. The CDR3 nucleotides are TGCGCCAGCAGCCAAGGGTGGGGAGAGGCGGCCGGGGAGCTGTTTTTT.

V gene TRBV6-1 combines with J gene TRBJ1-2, with TRBD1 matching 7 bases. J lost 4 bases, V lost 9 bases, and 5 bases had no gene match. CDR1 and CDR2 from the germline V gene are MNHNS and SASEGT. This CDR3 spans 12 amino acids. The CDR3: CASQGGSYGYTF. CDR3 bases: TGTGCCAGTCAAGGGGGCAGCTATGGCTACACCTTC.

This clone was seen only once. The chain uses TRBV10-3 and TRBJ1-5; weak D call: TRBD1 (6 bases). Germline CDR1 and CDR2: ENHRY and SYGVKD. This CDR3 contains 17 residues. Trimming cost V 4 bases and J 0 bases, with 16 bases left between them. The CDR3 region has the DNA TGTGCCATCAGTGTAGGGGACAAAGGCGGTAGCAATCAGCCCCAGCATTTT. Residues: CAISVGDKGGSNQPQHF.

V usage is TRBV11-1 and J usage is TRBJ2-7; the D is unclear. The CDR3 contains 13 residues. CDR1 and CDR2 from the germline V gene are SGHAT and FQDESV (reference sequence). V shed 1 base and J shed 3 bases, with 7 bases lying between them. CDR3 amino acids: CASSLVASYEQYF. Written as DNA, the CDR3 is TGTGCCAGCAGCTTAGTCGCCAGCTACGAGCAGTACTTC.

The chain is built from TRBV7-8 and TRBJ1-3; 10 bases are a match to TRBD1. Trimming cost V 5 bases and J 1 base; bases outside gene matches: 8. The CDR3 extends over 17 amino acids. Germline CDR1 reads SGHVS; CDR2 reads FQNEAQ. CDR3 DNA sequence: TGTGCCAGCAGCCTCTTAGGACAGGGGGTTTCTGGAAACACCATATATTTT. Translated, it gives CASSLLGQGVSGNTIYF.

Details on this clone: Other DNA sequences in the sample encode the same CDR3. This chain uses TRBV11-3 with TRBJ1-1, with TRBD1 as a possible D gene (5 bases). Germline CDR1 is SGHNT and CDR2 is YENEEA. There are 13 residues in the CDR3. The ends were cut back, 5 bases at V and 3 bases at J, with 10 bases in the middle. The DNA for the CDR3 is TGTGCCAGCAGCCTCGAAGGGGACACTGAAGCTTTCTTT. This encodes CASSLEGDTEAFF.

The V call is TRBV11-3, the J call TRBJ2-3; D is unclear. This CDR3 has 13 residues. Trimming pared 2 bases from V and 5 bases from J, leaving 8 bases between. CDR1 SGHNT and CDR2 YENEEA come from the germline V gene. The CDR3 spells CASSLSMLDTQYF. The CDR3 region has the DNA TGTGCCAGCAGCTTATCCATGTTAGATACGCAGTATTTT.

The V and J genes are TRBV7-9 and TRBJ2-7; 7 nucleotides line up with TRBD2. The CDR3 runs to 15 residues. J lost 2 bases, V lost 2 bases, and 6 bases had no gene match. Germline CDR1 and CDR2: SEHNR and FQNEAQ (reference sequence). This CDR3 reads CASSLNSGPTYEQYF. The CDR3 nucleotides read TGTGCCAGCAGCTTAAATAGCGGGCCAACCTACGAGCAGTACTTC.

This clone is categorized as medium-sized. The chain uses TRBV5-1 and TRBJ1-1; tentatively, D is TRBD1 (6 bases). Deletions cut 5 bases from V and 5 bases from J, with 13 bases between. Germline V CDR1 and CDR2: SGHRS, YFSETQ. There are 13 residues in the CDR3. The CDR3 spells CASRPEGDTEAFF. The CDR3 nucleotides are TGCGCCAGCAGGCCCGAGGGGGATACTGAAGCTTTCTTT.

J is TRBJ2-7 and V is TRBV5-1; TRBD1 matches at 9 bases. Germline V gene lookup returns CDR1 SGHRS and CDR2 YFSETQ. The J segment lost 4 bases and the V segment lost 3 bases, leaving 5 bases of the junction unmatched. CDR3 size: 14 residues. This chain's CDR3 is CASSSSGQGYEQYF. Here the CDR3 DNA reads TGCGCCAGCAGCTCCTCGGGACAGGGATACGAGCAGTACTTC.

The chain uses TRBV9 and TRBJ1-2; 7 bases are a match to TRBD1. The V segment lost 5 bases and the J segment 8 bases; nucleotides outside the gene matches: 15. CDR1 and CDR2 from the germline V gene are SGDLS and YYNGEE. The CDR3 extends over 15 amino acids. CDR3 DNA: TGTGCCAGCAGTCGCAGCCCGACAGGGTTGGACGGCTACACCTTC. Translated, it gives CASSRSPTGLDGYTF.

The chain uses TRBV4-2 and TRBJ2-7; 12 nucleotides match TRBD2. This CDR3 spans 16 amino acids. Germline CDR1 reads LGHNA; CDR2 reads YNFKEQ. The V segment lost 0 bases and the J segment 4 bases; nucleotides outside the gene matches: 4. This CDR3 is CASSQDVGLAGYEQYF. CDR3 bases: TGTGCCAGCAGCCAAGACGTCGGACTAGCGGGATACGAGCAGTACTTC.

This chain uses TRBV5-1 with TRBJ1-4; tentative D call: TRBD1 (5 bases). Germline V lookup: CDR1 SGHRS, CDR2 YFSETQ. The CDR3 loop spans 17 amino acids. The V end lost 1 base, the J end lost 3 bases, and 16 bases lay between the germline ends. The CDR3 protein is CASSLLPRGMANEKLFF. For the CDR3, the DNA is TGCGCCAGCAGCTTGTTGCCTCGGGGGATGGCTAATGAAAAACTGTTTTTT.